A selection of T cell receptor beta chains follows, all from one sample in a study of early T cells in non-severe SARS-CoV-2 infection. In TCRdb, the 5' RACE reads were re-called with MiXCR into one record per CDR3 protein. In the table there are tens of thousands of distinct CDR3 sequences, about 11% of which are singletons. The source material was whole blood, sampled at baseline. Source of these receptors: an adult who was a healthcare worker with PCR-confirmed SARS-CoV-2 infection or an uninfected control (not recorded which). Each CDR3 is given with its conserved first and last residue. The D gene is left open where the match is weak. Size tells how often a clone was seen (once, few, many) or the class of an expanded clone, and some rows leave it out.

NA	many	TRBV6-2/TRBV6-3	TRBJ2-1	TGTGCCAGCAGTTACACAGGGACCTACAATGAGCAGTTCTTC	CASSYTGTYNEQFF
NA	NA	TRBV11-2	TRBJ2-6	TGTGCCAGCAGCCCCTGGAAACAGGGCCCTATCTCTGGGGCCAACGTCCTGACTTTC	CASSPWKQGPISGANVLTF
NA	NA	TRBV19	TRBJ2-2	TGTGCCAGCCGTGGGACTGTTGACACCGGGGAGCTGTTTTTT	CASRGTVDTGELFF
TRBD2	NA	TRBV3-1	TRBJ2-5	TGTGCCAGCAGACTCTTAGGACTAGCGGGGGGATTCACGACCCAGTACTTC	CASRLLGLAGGFTTQYF
TRBD1	few	TRBV6-6	TRBJ2-3	TGTGCCAGCAGTCAGGTGGCAGGGGGTAGTGGAGATACGCAGTATTTT	CASSQVAGGSGDTQYF
NA	NA	TRBV19	TRBJ2-6	TGTGCCAGTACCCTTCGGAGGGGGGCTGGGGCCAACGTCCTGACTTTC	CASTLRRGAGANVLTF
NA	NA	TRBV2	TRBJ2-7	TGTGCCAGCAGTGAAGCGCAGGGATGGTTGTACGAGCAGTACTTC	CASSEAQGWLYEQYF
NA	many	TRBV6-6	TRBJ2-2	TGTGCCACCGCAGGGTCCGGGGAGCTGTTTTTT	CATAGSGELFF
NA	NA	TRBV4-1	TRBJ1-1	TGCGCCAGCAGCCAAGATTCCTGGGAAAACACTGAAGCTTTCTTT	CASSQDSWENTEAFF
NA	many	TRBV21-1	TRBJ2-3	TGTGCCAGCCTCCGAGACACCAGCACAGATACGCAGTATTTT	CASLRDTSTDTQYF
NA	many	TRBV11-2	TRBJ2-7	TGTGCCAGCAGCTTAGGGGGTTCGGTGATAGGGTACTCCTACGAGCAGTACTTC	CASSLGGSVIGYSYEQYF
NA	NA	TRBV9	TRBJ2-5	TGTGCCAGCAGCCCCTCGCCCCGGGGGGAGACCCAGTACTTC	CASSPSPRGETQYF
NA	NA	TRBV30	TRBJ2-2	TGTGCCTGGAGGAGGGTGCCGAACACCGGGGAGCTGTTTTTT	CAWRRVPNTGELFF
NA	many	TRBV7-9	TRBJ1-4	TGTGCCAGCAGCTTAGTGGGTGAAAAACTGTTTTTT	CASSLVGEKLFF
NA	few	TRBV7-9	TRBJ1-2	TGTGCCAGCAGTCGGACAGCCAACTATGGCTACACCTTC	CASSRTANYGYTF
NA	NA	TRBV6-1	TRBJ2-7	TGTGCCAGCAGTGAAGGGCGGACTCCATCCTACGAGCAGTACTTC	CASSEGRTPSYEQYF
NA	NA	TRBV5-4	TRBJ1-1	TGTGCCAGCAGCGATGAACCCACTAAACCAGCTTTCTTT	CASSDEPTKPAFF
NA	many	TRBV7-7	TRBJ1-1	TGTGCTAGCAGCCCCCTGAGGGGGAGGAACACTGAAGCTTTCTTT	CASSPLRGRNTEAFF
NA	NA	TRBV7-9	TRBJ2-3	TGTGCCAGCAGCTCCCAGGGGCCTAGCACAGATACGCAGTATTTT	CASSSQGPSTDTQYF
NA	many	TRBV6-1	TRBJ1-3	TGTGCCAGCAGTCTACACGTCGCGGATAGCTCTGGAAACACCATATATTTT	CASSLHVADSSGNTIYF
NA	NA	TRBV3-1	TRBJ2-2	TGTGCCAGCAGCCTTCTGGGGCCCGGGGAGCTGTTTTTT	CASSLLGPGELFF
NA	NA	TRBV2	TRBJ2-3	TGTGCCAGCAGGGCGAAGGGTACGCAGTATTTT	CASRAKGTQYF
TRBD2	NA	TRBV3-1	TRBJ2-5	TGTGCCAGCAGCCATTACCGGACTAGCGGGTGGCAAGAGACCCAGTACTTC	CASSHYRTSGWQETQYF
TRBD1	many	TRBV5-4	TRBJ2-2	TGTGCCAGCAGCTTGCCGTCCGGGACAGCCAACACCGGGGAGCTGTTTTTT	CASSLPSGTANTGELFF
NA	NA	TRBV12-3/TRBV12-4	TRBJ1-1	TGTGCCAGCCGACGGCGTGACACTGAAGCTTTCTTT	CASRRRDTEAFF
NA	few	TRBV20-1	TRBJ2-7	TGCAGTGCCAATCGGGACACCTACGAGCAGTACTTC	CSANRDTYEQYF
TRBD1	NA	TRBV7-2	TRBJ2-1	TGTGCCAGCAGCCCAGGGGCTCAGGGGGTGAATGAGCAGTTCTTC	CASSPGAQGVNEQFF
TRBD1	few	TRBV12-3/TRBV12-4	TRBJ1-2	TGTGCCAGCGTAGGTACCGGACAGGGACGGGGCGGCTACACCTTC	CASVGTGQGRGGYTF
NA	NA	TRBV7-9	TRBJ2-3	TGTGCCAGCACCCTACCCCCCCCTATTGAGACAGATACGCAGTATTTT	CASTLPPPIETDTQYF
NA	NA	TRBV27	TRBJ1-3	TGTGCCAGCATTCCCAGGGGACGGACGACCTCTGGAAACACCATATATTTT	CASIPRGRTTSGNTIYF
NA	NA	TRBV15	TRBJ1-5	TGTGCCACCAGCAGAGATCCTGGGGAGCCCCAGCATTTT	CATSRDPGEPQHF
NA	NA	TRBV20-1	TRBJ2-1	TGCAGTGCTCCGCGGCTACTAGCAGTTGAGCAGTTCTTC	CSAPRLLAVEQFF
NA	NA	TRBV7-9	TRBJ2-7	TGTGCCAGCATCAAAACGGGGGAGCCCTACGAGCAGTACTTC	CASIKTGEPYEQYF
NA	NA	TRBV25-1	TRBJ1-1	TGTGCCAGCAGTGAATCAGGTTGGGGTGAAGCTTTCTTT	CASSESGWGEAFF
TRBD1	NA	TRBV20-1	TRBJ2-1	TGCAGTGCTAACCGACAGGGGGATCCCTACAATGAGCAGTTCTTC	CSANRQGDPYNEQFF
TRBD1	many	TRBV20-1	TRBJ1-6	TGCAGTGCTAAGAGGACAGGGGATAGTTCACCCCTCCACTTT	CSAKRTGDSSPLHF
NA	NA	TRBV7-2	TRBJ2-4	TGTGCCAGCAGCTCGATACCGGTTGTGTTGGACATTCAGTACTTC	CASSSIPVVLDIQYF
NA	many	TRBV7-2	TRBJ2-7	TGTGCCAGCAGCTTCCCCCGGGACACACAATCCTACGAGCAGTACTTC	CASSFPRDTQSYEQYF
NA	NA	TRBV20-1	TRBJ1-1	TGCAGTGCTAGTAGGGAAGTTGAAGCTTTCTTT	CSASREVEAFF
TRBD2	NA	TRBV30	TRBJ2-5	TGTGCCTGCGCGGGGGAAGAGACCCAGTACTTC	CACAGEETQYF